This T cell receptor beta chain appears in the sequencing data of a study of blood T cell repertoires in COVID-19. Across the study: The study drew acute and convalescent COVID-19 samples from the United States, Italy and Spain. Nucleic acid was either cDNA or gDNA, and it came from T cells, B-cell-depleted T cells, or PBMCs.

As handled by the study authors: Nucleated cell counts were estimated from reference gene primer amplification. The table came from immunoSEQ multiplex PCR; TCRdb's copy has only in-frame clones and leaves some out. V, J and clone size were drawn from that table, and D and trimming were deduced from the DNA. The sample has over 70,000 clones; around 90% are singletons. The receptor comes from a human donor with active COVID-19. The donor label of this sample is uncertain. Source material: peripheral blood.

The CDR3 nucleotides read TGTGCCAGCGGCTGGACAGGGAATGAAAAACTGTTTTTT. Protein sequence: CASGWTGNEKLFF. The V call is TRBV6-5, the J call TRBJ1-4; 8 bases match TRBD1. Germline values: CDR1 MNHEY, CDR2 SVGAGI. V dropped 8 bases and J dropped 5; count of bases not matched to a gene: 4. This CDR3 comprises 13 residues.